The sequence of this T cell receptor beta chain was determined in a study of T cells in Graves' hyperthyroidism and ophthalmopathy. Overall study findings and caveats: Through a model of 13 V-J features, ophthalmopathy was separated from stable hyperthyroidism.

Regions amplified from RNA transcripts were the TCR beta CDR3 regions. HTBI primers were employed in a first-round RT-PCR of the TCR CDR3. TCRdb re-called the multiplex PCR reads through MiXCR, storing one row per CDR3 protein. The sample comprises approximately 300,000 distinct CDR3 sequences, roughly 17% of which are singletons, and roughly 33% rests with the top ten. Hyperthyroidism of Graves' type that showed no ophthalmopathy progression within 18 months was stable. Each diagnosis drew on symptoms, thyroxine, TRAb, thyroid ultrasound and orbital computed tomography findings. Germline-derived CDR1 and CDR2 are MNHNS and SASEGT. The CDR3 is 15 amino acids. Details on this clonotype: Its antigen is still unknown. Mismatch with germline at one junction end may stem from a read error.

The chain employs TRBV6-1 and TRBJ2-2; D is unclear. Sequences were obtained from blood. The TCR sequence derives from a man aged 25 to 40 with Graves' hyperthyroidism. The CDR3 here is CVSSDGRANTGELFF. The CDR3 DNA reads TGTGTCAGCAGCGACGGGCGCGCCAACACCGGGGAGCTGTTTTTT.